Included here is one TCR beta chain sequence, with context. As yet, its antigen is unknown. An Oncomine TCR Beta short-read assay was used to sequence the DNA from cultured CD4+ T cells. MiXCR, applied by TCRdb to the PCR reads, yields one record per CDR3 protein. The sample lists around 15,000 distinct CDR3 sequences, roughly 61% seen once, with roughly 12% in the top ten. V was cut by 2 bases and J by 3 bases, with 16 bases left in between. The CDR3 has 16 residues. CDR1 and CDR2 (germline): MRHNA, SNTAGT. The data derive from a study of vaccination and CD4 T cells after COVID-19. Across the study: As a positive control, some control cultures were given a CEFX pool, while others were given an HIV-1 Nef pool or no peptide.

Whole-study findings and limits: The cohort comprised relatively few convalescent patients, and no early post-infection timepoints were analyzed.

The treatment denotes: roughly 10-day PBMC culture with coronavirus spike peptide pools or control peptides (ViraFEST assay). This sequence joins TRBV6-4 and TRBJ1-2; D possibly corresponds to TRBD1 (5 bases). Sequencing was carried out using CD4+ T cells from blood, cultured in vitro. The receptor was derived from a human donor who had recovered from COVID-19. CDR3 loop: CASSDAKTAIYYGYTF. CDR3 nucleotide sequence: TGTGCCAGCAGTGACGCGAAGACAGCAATTTACTATGGCTACACCTTC.